This T cell receptor beta chain was identified in a study of T cell repertoires in cytomegalovirus infection. Study-wide context: HLA-B-restricted CMV epitopes that are well studied were used alongside recently identified HLA-C-restricted ones. Findings of the study overall: Within the response measured ex vivo, HLA-C-restricted CMV-specific TCR beta clonotypes were dominant.

Worth noting for this clonotype: The target antigen is unknown.

This CDR3 contains 17 residues. CDR1 is ENHRY and CDR2 is SYGVKD in the germline V gene. V was pared by 0 bases and J by 0 bases, with 11 bases between. TCRdb processed the reads anew with MiXCR; each CDR3 protein has one entry. The profile shows hundreds of thousands of distinct CDR3 sequences, about a third of them singletons. The clonotype comes from a human donor in good health (CMV status not recorded). Some clones in this sample may be carry-over from other donors' samples. Source: cultured CD8+ T cells from PBMCs, taken from culture after CMV antigen stimulation. The chain uses TRBV10-3 and TRBJ2-2; D uncertain. DNA of the CDR3: TGTGCCATCAGTGAGTCGCAAATCCCCTCGAACACCGGGGAGCTGTTTTTT. Protein: CAISESQIPSNTGELFF.